This TCR beta chain was obtained from a study of control samples from healthy donors and cancer patients. This CDR3 is built from 14 residues. Germline CDR1 KGHSH, CDR2 LQKENI. V lost 4 bases to trimming and J lost 8 bases, with 17 bases between them. Generated by immunoSEQ multiplex PCR, the TCRdb table keeps only in-frame clones and is missing some. The table records around 200,000 clones, roughly 93% of them present only once. The sample comprised blood. The receptor's source is a man aged 18 to 29 in good health. The gene calls are TRBV18 and TRBJ1-2; D is possibly TRBD1 (6 bases). CDR3 nucleotide sequence: TGTGCCAGCTCACAACAAAGCGCAGGGGAAGGCTACACCTTC. Translation: CASSQQSAGEGYTF.